This T cell receptor (beta chain) was documented in a study of CD8 T cells in Susac syndrome (dated by TCRdb to between 2018 and 2021). About the investigation overall: The study used repertoire sequencing to test whether antigen drove CD8+ T cell activation and differentiation in Susac syndrome.

Peripheral blood CD8+ and CD4+ T cells from healthy donors, Susac syndrome patients and multiple sclerosis patients were profiled by high-throughput TCR beta sequencing. The healthy donors served as controls matched for age and sex. Bulk CD8+ and CD4+ T cells were purified by magnetic negative isolation, while CD8+ TEMRA cells were enriched using FACS. Blood was drawn into EDTA tubes, processed within 24 hours, and PBMCs were isolated by density gradient centrifugation. PBMCs intended for TCR sequencing were frozen in liquid nitrogen and were later thawed in a 37 degrees C water bath. The sorted or isolated CD4+, CD8+ and CD8+ TEMRA cells reached a purity of at least 90%. Overall results and qualifications from the work: The study acknowledged that relatively few individuals were included in the TCR sequencing and HLA analysis.

RNA was extracted using the RNeasy kit, and roughly 0.5 to 1 microgram was reverse transcribed with random hexamers. TCR beta CDR3 regions were amplified with the immunoSEQ multiplex PCR assay covering 54 Vbeta and 13 Jbeta segments. Bias from PCR amplification was corrected by using a synthetic template baseline for primer optimization and for computational correction. Turning to the authors' computational methods: Reads were annotated to V, D and J genes according to IMGT and were analyzed with immunoSEQ Analyzer, with only productive sequences retained. Clonality was computed as one minus Shannon entropy normalized by log2 of the number of productive unique sequences. For each patient and control, public and private clones were evaluated among the 100 most prevalent clones. Clones were defined as Susac-specific when absent from the healthy and MS cohorts, from approximately 970 published viral clones and from other ImmuneACCESS disease sequences. The public sequencing data were trimmed at Q25 with fastp and processed into clonotypes with MiXCR by TCRdb, which kept only in-frame beta chains. Each record represents a unique CDR3 protein, reported with the most common genes and DNA among its rows. The V and J calls and clone size come from TCRdb's table, not from the authors' own analysis. The sample table contains about 120,000 distinct CDR3 sequences; only one count was recorded for about 95% of them. The ten largest account for 0.098% of the sample.

At the junction V is shortened by 3 bases and J by 6 bases, with 9 bases in between. Taken from cysteine to phenylalanine, the CDR3 has 13 residues. Only the CDR3 portion is preserved as DNA: 39 bases, with reading frame beginning at the first base. For CDR1 and CDR2, the germline V gene lists KGHSH and LQKENI. On this clonotype itself: Its antigen is currently not known. No qualities accompany the bases; no much larger clone lies one base away.

The receptor was derived from a human donor in good health. Specimen: CD4+ T cells from PBMCs. The chain was built from TRBV18 and TRBJ2-1; a tentative D call is TRBD2 (6 bases match). The nucleotide sequence reads TGTGCCAGCTCACCCGGGACTTTCAATGAGCAGTTCTTC. It is translated as CASSPGTFNEQFF.